This is a list of T cell receptor beta chains from one sample in a study of blood T cell repertoires in COVID-19. The protocol was immunoSEQ multiplex PCR, while the TCRdb copy is restricted to in-frame clones and leaves out a portion. The data contain about 64,000 clones, roughly four fifths of them seen just once; the ten biggest clones take up 14% to 15%. Sequenced: peripheral blood. The receptors were sampled from a man older than 75 with acute or convalescent COVID-19. CDR3s include the opening cysteine and the closing phenylalanine or tryptophan.

>TRBJ2-3|TRBV7-9
CASSLAFVGTDTQYF
>TRBJ2-5|TRBV29-1
CSVAPGTVQETQYF
>TRBJ2-5|TRBV5-4
CASSLSYEETQYF
>TRBJ1-1|TRBV11-2
CASSLYSTEAFF
>TRBJ1-2|TRBV5-4
CASSEAVNYGYTF
>TRBJ2-5|TRBV5-1
CASTDRGSGETQYF
>TRBJ2-7|TRBV5-4
CASSLGGTGATYEQYF
>TRBJ1-2|TRBV5-6
CASSFPDRANYGYTF
>TRBJ1-5|TRBV6-1
CASSDTGKGYSNQPQHF
>TRBJ1-2|TRBV10-2
CASSLGQETNYGYTF
>TRBJ1-2|TRBV7-8
CASRLRRTGNYGYTF
>TRBJ1-2|TRBV5-1
CASSLSADYNYGYTF
>TRBJ2-5|TRBV4-2
CASSQGSEETQYF
>TRBJ1-1|TRBV18
CASSPKPDTEAFF
>TRBJ2-7|TRBV5-4
CASSQGFRDNEQYF
>TRBJ2-1|TRBV5-1
CASSELAGGPNEQFF
>TRBJ1-1|TRBV4-2
CASSQVGGGNTEAFF
>TRBJ2-2|TRBV3-1/TRBV3-2
CASKGPVTGELFF
>TRBJ2-2|TRBV5-1
CASSRVGQAANTGELFF
>TRBJ1-2|TRBV29-1
CSVEDNQAGYTF
>TRBJ1-2|TRBV18
CASSPRGNYGYTF
>TRBJ2-5|TRBV18
CASSGTVQETQYF
>TRBJ1-2|TRBV3-1/TRBV3-2
CASSQARGLNYGYTF
>TRBJ1-2|TRBV7-9
CASSLVGTGYGYTF
>TRBJ2-1|TRBV19
CASSIVGSGGAEQFF
>TRBJ2-3|TRBV7-3
CASSSGQGQSTDTQYF
>TRBJ1-2|TRBV5-1
CASSIDRGVGYTF
>TRBJ2-7|TRBV6-5
CASRPSRGLHEQYF
>TRBJ1-1|TRBV10-3
CAISGGQGGTEAFF
>TRBJ2-3|TRBV19
CASSTGTSGSTDTQYF
>TRBJ2-7|TRBV2
CASSRDRSYEQYF
>TRBJ1-2|TRBV19
CASFQTNRENYTF
>TRBJ2-5|TRBV5-5
CASRMTGQETQYF
>TRBJ1-1|TRBV14
CASSRRTGGTGTEAFF
>TRBJ1-2|TRBV11-2
CASSLHPQNPYGYTF
>TRBJ2-5|TRBV7-9
CASSAGTGRTQYF
>TRBJ1-1|TRBV18
CASSPTGMGTEAFF
>TRBJ1-2|TRBV18
CASSPYDRGGSNGYTF
>TRBJ2-5|TRBV18
CASSRFQQETQYF
>TRBJ1-2|TRBV5-5
CASSLEGGSSGYTF
>TRBJ2-5|TRBV7-2
CASSPGVQETQYF
>TRBJ1-1|TRBV5-1
CASSPLQNTEAFF
>TRBJ1-4|TRBV11-2
CASSLAPLRKLFF